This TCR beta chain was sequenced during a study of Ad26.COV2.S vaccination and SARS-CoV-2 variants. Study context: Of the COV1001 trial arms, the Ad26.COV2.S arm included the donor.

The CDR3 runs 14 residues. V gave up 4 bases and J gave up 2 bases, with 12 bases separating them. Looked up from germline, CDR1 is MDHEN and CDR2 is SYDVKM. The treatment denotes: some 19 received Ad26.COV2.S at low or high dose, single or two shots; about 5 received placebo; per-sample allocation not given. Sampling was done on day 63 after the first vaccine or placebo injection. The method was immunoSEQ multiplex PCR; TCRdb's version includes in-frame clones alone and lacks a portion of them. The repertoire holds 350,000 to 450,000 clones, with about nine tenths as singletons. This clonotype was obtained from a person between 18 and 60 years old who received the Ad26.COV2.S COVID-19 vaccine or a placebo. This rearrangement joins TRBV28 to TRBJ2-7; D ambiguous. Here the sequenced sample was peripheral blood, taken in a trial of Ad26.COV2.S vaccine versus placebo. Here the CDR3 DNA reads TGTGCCAGCAGTTCCTCACGGGTCGCCTACGAGCAGTACTTC. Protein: CASSSSRVAYEQYF.